This paragraph reports one T cell receptor beta chain. What it binds is not known. Negatively enriched CD4+ T cells were divided by CD45RA into naive and memory. Samples underwent the assay at deep level. It was 200 to 250 ng DNA, around 33,000 T cell genomes, that sorted-subset replicate PCRs used. Only in-frame clones appear in the TCRdb table, and some are missing; sequencing was by immunoSEQ multiplex PCR. This sample has about 2.3 million clones; 85% to 95% occur once, and the top ten carry 0.3% to 0.45%. The sample originates from a study of shared clonotypes between healthy human individuals. The study, taken as a whole, reports: Researchers found naive subsets generally carried larger estimated richness than memory subsets.

The receptor's source is a man between 18 and 29 years old in good health. Some clones in this sample may be carry-over from other donors' samples. The sequenced sample was naive CD4+ T cells from PBMCs. Subset described: CD45RA+ positively selected.

CDR3 residues: CASSPHLETEYSNQPQHF. The CDR3 nucleotides are TGTGCCAGCAGCCCCCATCTGGAGACAGAATATAGCAATCAGCCCCAGCATTTT. This chain connects TRBV21-1 to TRBJ1-5; TRBD1, the table's D call, was not compared with the DNA. TRBV21-1 is termed a pseudogene. The CDR3 has 18 amino acids.